These T cell receptor beta chains were read from a single sample in a study of T cell responses to AZD1222 COVID-19 vaccine. TCRdb's table, derived via immunoSEQ multiplex PCR, lists solely in-frame clones and lacks some. The table shows roughly 190,000 clones, with over 85% occurring only once. This specimen was peripheral blood, taken on day 0 of AZD1222 vaccination. These receptor sequences come from an adult in good health. Each CDR3 is given with its conserved first and last residue. Each record gives: clone size, J gene, V gene, D gene, CDR3 protein, CDR3 DNA. The D gene is left open where the match is weak. A clone size is listed for some rows: how often the clone was seen (once, few, many), or a class if it is expanded.

clone size: NA
J gene: TRBJ1-4
V gene: TRBV21-1
D gene: NA
CDR3 protein: CASSNGRQGEKLFF
CDR3 DNA: TGTGCCAGCAGCAATGGGAGGCAGGGTGAAAAACTGTTTTTT

clone size: NA
J gene: TRBJ1-2
V gene: TRBV5-1
D gene: TRBD1
CDR3 protein: CASSTAGTENYGYTF
CDR3 DNA: TGCGCCAGCAGCACAGCCGGGACAGAGAACTATGGCTACACCTTC

clone size: NA
J gene: TRBJ2-3
V gene: TRBV3-1/TRBV3-2
D gene: TRBD1
CDR3 protein: CASSNPQKQGARSDTQYF
CDR3 DNA: TGTGCCAGCAGCAACCCCCAAAAACAGGGGGCGCGTTCAGATACGCAGTATTTT

clone size: NA
J gene: TRBJ1-5
V gene: TRBV29-1
D gene: TRBD1
CDR3 protein: CSARGIDQPQHF
CDR3 DNA: TGCAGCGCCAGGGGGATCGATCAGCCCCAGCATTTT

clone size: NA
J gene: TRBJ2-2
V gene: TRBV4-1
D gene: TRBD1
CDR3 protein: CASSHGQGSFRTGELFF
CDR3 DNA: TGCGCCAGCAGCCACGGACAGGGGAGTTTCAGGACCGGGGAGCTGTTTTTT

clone size: NA
J gene: TRBJ1-4
V gene: TRBV10-3
D gene: NA
CDR3 protein: CAIGGINEKLFF
CDR3 DNA: TGTGCCATCGGAGGGATTAATGAAAAACTGTTTTTT

clone size: once
J gene: TRBJ1-1
V gene: TRBV6-4
D gene: TRBD1
CDR3 protein: CASSTGGRTEAFF
CDR3 DNA: TGTGCCAGCAGCACAGGGGGTCGGACTGAAGCTTTCTTT

clone size: NA
J gene: TRBJ2-5
V gene: TRBV9
D gene: NA
CDR3 protein: CASARDGETQYF
CDR3 DNA: TGTGCCAGCGCCCGGGACGGGGAGACCCAGTACTTC

clone size: NA
J gene: TRBJ1-2
V gene: TRBV4-1
D gene: TRBD1
CDR3 protein: CASSQEGQDPYGYTF
CDR3 DNA: TGCGCCAGCAGCCAAGAGGGACAGGACCCTTATGGCTACACCTTC

clone size: NA
J gene: TRBJ1-1
V gene: TRBV5-1
D gene: NA
CDR3 protein: CASSVGFKGPGDQAFF
CDR3 DNA: TGCGCCAGCAGCGTCGGCTTCAAGGGTCCGGGAGATCAGGCTTTCTTT

clone size: NA
J gene: TRBJ1-5
V gene: TRBV7-7
D gene: NA
CDR3 protein: CASSLGQYQPQHF
CDR3 DNA: TGTGCCAGCAGCCTCGGACAGTATCAGCCCCAGCATTTT

clone size: once
J gene: TRBJ2-1
V gene: TRBV6-4
D gene: TRBD2
CDR3 protein: CASSDSGGRAADEQFF
CDR3 DNA: TGTGCCAGCAGTGACTCTGGCGGGAGGGCCGCTGATGAGCAGTTCTTC

clone size: NA
J gene: TRBJ1-4
V gene: TRBV19
D gene: TRBD1
CDR3 protein: CASTPRGEKLFF
CDR3 DNA: TGTGCCAGTACCCCCAGGGGGGAAAAACTGTTTTTT

clone size: NA
J gene: TRBJ1-1
V gene: TRBV18
D gene: NA
CDR3 protein: CASQASSTEAFF
CDR3 DNA: TGTGCCAGCCAGGCGTCGAGCACTGAAGCTTTCTTT

clone size: NA
J gene: TRBJ2-1
V gene: TRBV30
D gene: NA
CDR3 protein: CAWSVQGGSLYNEQFF
CDR3 DNA: TGTGCCTGGAGTGTACAGGGCGGGAGTCTCTACAATGAGCAGTTCTTC

clone size: NA
J gene: TRBJ2-5
V gene: TRBV30
D gene: NA
CDR3 protein: CAFNRGLRETQYF
CDR3 DNA: TGTGCCTTCAACCGGGGACTCCGAGAGACCCAGTACTTC

clone size: few
J gene: TRBJ2-1
V gene: TRBV5-8
D gene: NA
CDR3 protein: CAGEGFFHEQFF
CDR3 DNA: TGTGCCGGAGAGGGGTTTTTCCATGAGCAGTTCTTC

clone size: NA
J gene: TRBJ1-2
V gene: TRBV13
D gene: NA
CDR3 protein: CASSPWSDEGGYTF
CDR3 DNA: TGTGCCAGCAGCCCCTGGAGCGACGAGGGGGGCTACACCTTC

clone size: once
J gene: TRBJ2-1
V gene: TRBV4-1
D gene: TRBD2
CDR3 protein: CASSQDNRAGGLNNEQFF
CDR3 DNA: TGCGCCAGCAGCCAAGATAATAGGGCGGGAGGGCTCAACAATGAGCAGTTCTTC

clone size: NA
J gene: TRBJ2-2
V gene: TRBV27
D gene: NA
CDR3 protein: CASSLWGNTGELFF
CDR3 DNA: TGTGCCAGCAGTTTGTGGGGAAACACCGGGGAGCTGTTTTTT

clone size: NA
J gene: TRBJ2-5
V gene: TRBV5-1
D gene: NA
CDR3 protein: CASSFYQGGETQYF
CDR3 DNA: TGCGCCAGCAGCTTTTATCAGGGTGGGGAGACCCAGTACTTC

clone size: NA
J gene: TRBJ2-1
V gene: TRBV5-6
D gene: NA
CDR3 protein: CASSPGGALNEQFF
CDR3 DNA: TGTGCCAGCAGCCCTGGCGGAGCTCTCAATGAGCAGTTCTTC

clone size: NA
J gene: TRBJ1-1
V gene: TRBV19
D gene: NA
CDR3 protein: CASSLGVRMNTEAFF
CDR3 DNA: TGTGCCAGTAGCTTAGGGGTAAGGATGAACACTGAAGCTTTCTTT

clone size: NA
J gene: TRBJ1-6
V gene: TRBV2
D gene: TRBD1
CDR3 protein: CASSVPITGGVTGSNSPLHF
CDR3 DNA: TGTGCCAGCAGTGTCCCGATTACAGGGGGCGTAACTGGATCGAATTCACCCCTCCACTTT

clone size: NA
J gene: TRBJ1-1
V gene: TRBV6-5
D gene: NA
CDR3 protein: CASGLGLRTEAFF
CDR3 DNA: TGTGCCTCCGGACTGGGGTTGAGAACTGAAGCTTTCTTT

clone size: NA
J gene: TRBJ1-2
V gene: TRBV6-5
D gene: NA
CDR3 protein: CASSNLRRAYGYTF
CDR3 DNA: TGTGCCAGCAGTAATCTAAGGAGAGCCTATGGCTACACCTTC

clone size: NA
J gene: TRBJ1-2
V gene: TRBV2
D gene: NA
CDR3 protein: CAGPGSLNFHYGYTF
CDR3 DNA: TGTGCCGGTCCCGGGAGCCTAAATTTTCACTATGGCTACACCTTC

clone size: NA
J gene: TRBJ1-1
V gene: TRBV10-1
D gene: NA
CDR3 protein: CASSEFGEAFF
CDR3 DNA: TGCGCCAGCAGTGAGTTCGGGGAAGCTTTCTTT